The 17 T cell receptor beta chains below all came from one sample that was sequenced in a study of Graves' ophthalmopathy and Graves' hyperthyroidism. Transcripts of RNA were the source for amplifying TCR beta CDR3 regions. RT-PCR was first run with HTBI primers, then multiplex PCR in a second round. TCRdb reprocessed the multiplex PCR reads via MiXCR and lists one record per CDR3 protein. The table shows around 1,000,000 distinct CDR3 sequences, with 35% to 45% occurring only once. Source material: peripheral blood or thyroid tissue (not recorded which). The receptor set was obtained from an adult man with Graves' hyperthyroidism.

This clonotype was seen repeatedly, ten times or more. The chain recombines TRBV7-2 with TRBJ2-7; a weak D match, TRBD1 (6 bases). This CDR3 is built from 15 residues. The germline V gene has CDR1 SGHTA and CDR2 FQGNSA. Trimming left V 0 bases short and J 2 bases short, with 11 bases between. CDR3 sequence (DNA): TGTGCCAGCAGCTTAGCGGGACAAGGCACCTACGAGCAGTACTTC. This sequence encodes CASSLAGQGTYEQYF.

The chain is built from TRBV5-1 and TRBJ1-2; tentatively, D is TRBD1 (5 bases). The V gene lost 4 bases and the J gene lost 5 bases, with 24 bases spanning the gap. This CDR3 is built from 17 residues. Germline-derived CDR1 and CDR2 are SGHRS and YFSETQ. The CDR3 DNA sequence: TGCGCCAGCAGCCAGGGCCTCCCGGGGTCACCCCGTTATGGCTACACCTTC. This gives the protein CASSQGLPGSPRYGYTF.

V is TRBV20-1 and J is TRBJ1-2; 10 bases align to TRBD1. Germline loops: CDR1 DFQATT, CDR2 SNEGSKA (reference sequence). V was clipped by 4 bases and J by 0 bases; unmatched bases: 11. The CDR3 runs 17 residues. The CDR3 nucleotides read TGCAGTGCTACAGGACAGGGGGGGGGCGATTCTAACTATGGCTACACCTTC. Translated, it gives CSATGQGGGDSNYGYTF.

This clonotype was picked up many times. The V gene is TRBV7-2, the J gene TRBJ1-5, with D possibly matching TRBD1 (5 bases). With 4 bases removed from V and 0 bases from J, the gap between germline ends came to 13 bases. The CDR3 consists of 16 residues. CDR1 is SGHTA and CDR2 is FQGNSA in the germline V gene. The CDR3 nucleotides read TGTGCCAGCAGCTCCGGACACGAAATTAGCAATCAGCCCCAGCATTTT. The encoded protein is CASSSGHEISNQPQHF.

Points on this clonotype: At one boundary the junction diverges from the germline segment, which might be a read error. This rearrangement joins TRBV7-3 to TRBJ2-5; D tentatively reads TRBD1 or TRBD2 (5 bases each). The CDR3 extends over 13 amino acids. Germline V gives CDR1 SGHTA, CDR2 FQGTGA. The CDR3 loop reads CACSVGVGETQYF. The CDR3 coding sequence is TGTGCCTGCAGCGTGGGGGTCGGGGAGACCCAGTACTTC.

The sample holds a few counts of this clonotype. The chain joins TRBV11-2 to TRBJ2-2; 7 positions agree with TRBD1. The CDR3 runs 17 residues. The germline gives CDR1 SGHAT, CDR2 FQNNGV. Trimming at V came to 2 bases and at J to 2 bases, leaving 8 bases not matched to a gene. The CDR3 protein is CASSLYLTGINTGELFF. CDR3 nucleotides: TGTGCCAGCAGCTTATATTTGACAGGGATAAACACCGGGGAGCTGTTTTTT.

This clonotype has only one observation. V and J are TRBV2 and TRBJ2-7; 10 bases agree with TRBD2. Trimming at V came to 10 bases and at J to 0 bases, leaving 9 bases not matched to a gene. Per germline, CDR1 SNHLY and CDR2 FYNNEI. This CDR3 contains 15 residues. The CDR3, as DNA: TGTGCCATCGGGCTGGCTAGCGGGAGCTCCTACGAGCAGTACTTC. As protein: CAIGLASGSSYEQYF.

The CDR3 DNA reads as TGCAGCGGGGGTACCTACGAGCAGTACTTC. Residues: CSGGTYEQYF. The chain employs TRBV29-1 and TRBJ2-7, with D hard to call. Germline assignment: CDR1 SQVTM and CDR2 ANQGSEA. V was pared by 7 bases and J by 2 bases, with 6 bases between. The CDR3 totals 10 residues.

The V call is TRBV4-1, the J call TRBJ1-6; the match to TRBD1 covers 11 bases. CDR1 is MGHRA and CDR2 is YSYEKL in the germline V gene. This CDR3 is built from 17 residues. V lost 3 bases, J lost 10 bases, and 11 bases stayed unmatched. CDR3 nucleotide sequence: TGCGCCAGCAGCCATCTTCGGGACAGGGGGTTTTCCTCACCCCTCCACTTT. Translating it yields CASSHLRDRGFSSPLHF.

The gene calls are TRBV10-1 and TRBJ2-7; 10 bases align to TRBD1. This CDR3 region has 14 residues. The V gene end was trimmed by 7 bases and the J gene end by 5 bases; junction bases not matched to a gene: 8. Germline V lookup: CDR1 WNHNN, CDR2 SYGVQD (reference sequence). The CDR3 DNA is TGCGCCAGCAAGGCACAGACAGGGGGCCACGAGCAGTACTTC. Protein product: CASKAQTGGHEQYF.

V is TRBV6-2 or TRBV6-3 and J is TRBJ1-1; TRBD1 might be the D (6 bases). This CDR3 region has 12 residues. The germline CDR1 and CDR2 sequences are MNHEY and SVGEGT. Trimming stripped 8 bases from V and 6 bases from J, with 13 bases between. Here the CDR3 reads CASGRGVSEAFF. CDR3 in DNA: TGTGCCAGCGGCAGGGGTGTTTCTGAAGCTTTCTTT.

This clonotype showed up many times. The chain has TRBV7-6 and TRBJ2-5, with 11 bases that match TRBD2. After removal of 3 bases from V and 1 base from J, the junction contained 7 bases not matched to a gene. Germline-derived CDR1 and CDR2 are SGHVS and FNYEAQ. The CDR3 sequence is 17 residues long. CDR3 in DNA: TGTGCCAGCAGCTTGGGGGGACTAGCGGCCTTCCAAGAGACCCAGTACTTC. It specifies CASSLGGLAAFQETQYF.

V and J are TRBV10-3 and TRBJ1-6, with 9 bases matching TRBD1. The trim removed 6 bases at V and 9 bases at J, leaving 3 bases unmatched. The length of the CDR3 is 13 residues. Germline CDR1 ENHRY, CDR2 SYGVKD. The CDR3 spells CAISGTGTSPLHF. CDR3 coding DNA: TGTGCCATCAGCGGGACAGGGACTTCACCCCTCCACTTT.

There are a few counts of this clonotype. This chain links TRBV6-6 with TRBJ2-7; 7 positions agree with TRBD1. Germline V gene data show CDR1 as MNHNY and CDR2 as SVGAGI (reference sequence). Trimming cost V 6 bases and J 7 bases; bases outside gene matches: 9. This CDR3 spans 13 amino acids. DNA for the CDR3: TGTGCCAGCAGAGGGACAGCGGAACGAGAGCAGTACTTC. It translates to CASRGTAEREQYF.

The V call is TRBV20-1, the J call TRBJ1-5; D is ambiguous. The V gene lost 7 bases and the J gene lost 7 bases, with 14 bases spanning the gap. Germline V CDR1 and CDR2: DFQATT, SNEGSKA (reference sequence). CDR3 size: 12 residues. CDR3 sequence (DNA): TGCAGTGTTAGGGAGGGAGGCCAGCCCCAGCATTTT. This translates into CSVREGGQPQHF.

This clonotype was counted ten times or more. The chain joins TRBV10-3 to TRBJ2-7, with D hard to call. The germline gives CDR1 ENHRY, CDR2 SYGVKD. CDR3 length: 12 residues. V was pared by 6 bases and J by 1 base, with 7 bases between. The CDR3 loop is CAIRQPSYEQYF. The CDR3, as DNA: TGTGCCATCAGACAGCCTTCCTACGAGCAGTACTTC.

The table lists this clonotype with many counts. This chain links TRBV7-9 with TRBJ1-1; D call uncertain. This CDR3 has 15 amino acids. V was shortened by 3 bases and J by 0 bases, with 11 bases between the two germline ends. Germline values: CDR1 SEHNR, CDR2 FQNEAQ (reference sequence). The CDR3 region has the DNA TGTGCCAGCAGCTTTTCTTCTGGCATGAACACTGAAGCTTTCTTT. Its translation: CASSFSSGMNTEAFF.